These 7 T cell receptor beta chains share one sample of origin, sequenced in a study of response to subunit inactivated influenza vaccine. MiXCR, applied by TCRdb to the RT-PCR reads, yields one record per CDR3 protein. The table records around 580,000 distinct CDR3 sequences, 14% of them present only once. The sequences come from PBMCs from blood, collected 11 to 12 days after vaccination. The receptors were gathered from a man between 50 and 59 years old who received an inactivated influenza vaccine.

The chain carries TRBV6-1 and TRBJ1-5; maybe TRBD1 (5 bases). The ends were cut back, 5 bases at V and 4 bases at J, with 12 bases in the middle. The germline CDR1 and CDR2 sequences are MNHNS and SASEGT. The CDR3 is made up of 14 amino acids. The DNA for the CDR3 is TGTGCCAGCAGTATGAGGGGCCTTAATCAGCCCCAGCATTTT. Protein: CASSMRGLNQPQHF.

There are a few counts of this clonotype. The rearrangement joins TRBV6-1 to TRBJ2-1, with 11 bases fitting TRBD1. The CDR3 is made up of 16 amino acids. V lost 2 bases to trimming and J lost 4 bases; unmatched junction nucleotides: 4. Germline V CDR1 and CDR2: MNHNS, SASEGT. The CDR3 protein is CASSELDRGPYNEQFF. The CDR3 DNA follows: TGTGCCAGCAGTGAATTGGACAGGGGGCCTTACAATGAGCAGTTCTTC.

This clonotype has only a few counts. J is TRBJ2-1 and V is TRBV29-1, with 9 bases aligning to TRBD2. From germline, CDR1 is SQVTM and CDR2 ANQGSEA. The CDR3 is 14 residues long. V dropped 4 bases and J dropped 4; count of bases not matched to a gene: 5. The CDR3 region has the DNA TGCAGCGTTGTAGCGGGAGTGAGTTACAATGAGCAGTTCTTC. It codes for CSVVAGVSYNEQFF.

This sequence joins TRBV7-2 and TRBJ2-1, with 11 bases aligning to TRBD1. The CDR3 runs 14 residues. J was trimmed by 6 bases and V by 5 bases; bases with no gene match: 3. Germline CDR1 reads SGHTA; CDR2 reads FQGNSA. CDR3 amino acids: CASSMGQGGNEQFF. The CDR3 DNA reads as TGTGCCAGCAGCATGGGACAGGGGGGCAATGAGCAGTTCTTC.

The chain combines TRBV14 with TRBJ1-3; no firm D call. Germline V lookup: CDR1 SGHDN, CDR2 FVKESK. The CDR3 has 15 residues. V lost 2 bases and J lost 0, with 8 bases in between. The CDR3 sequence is CASSQSRSSGNTIYF. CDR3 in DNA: TGTGCCAGCAGCCAAAGCAGATCCTCTGGAAACACCATATATTTT.

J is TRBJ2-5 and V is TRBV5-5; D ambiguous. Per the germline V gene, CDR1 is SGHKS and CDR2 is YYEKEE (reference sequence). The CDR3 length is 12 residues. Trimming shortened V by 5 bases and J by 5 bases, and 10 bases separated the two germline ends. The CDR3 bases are TGTGCCAGCAGGCCCCTAGGCGAGACCCAGTACTTC. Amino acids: CASRPLGETQYF.

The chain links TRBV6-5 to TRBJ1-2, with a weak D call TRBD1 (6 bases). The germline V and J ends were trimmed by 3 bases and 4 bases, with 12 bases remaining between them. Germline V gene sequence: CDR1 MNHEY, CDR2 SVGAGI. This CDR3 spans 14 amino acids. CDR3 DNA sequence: TGTGCCAGCAGTTATCAGGGGATCGGCTATGGCTACACCTTC. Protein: CASSYQGIGYGYTF.